These T cell receptor beta chains were read from a single sample in a study of regulatory T cells in long-lasting Graves disease. TCRdb analysed the multiplex PCR reads with MiXCR anew, one entry per CDR3 protein. The sample includes over 350,000 distinct CDR3 sequences, around 16% of them seen just once. The sample also formed part of further work on T cells in Graves' hyperthyroidism and ophthalmopathy.

The sample in question was peripheral blood mononuclear cells (PBMCs), obtained at new diagnosis, from a patient treated with antithyroid drugs. Receptor source: a middle-aged woman with Graves disease. CDR3s include the opening cysteine and the closing phenylalanine or tryptophan. The order of the fields is CDR3 length, J gene, V gene, D gene, clone size, CDR3 DNA, CDR3 protein. A D gene is named only where the DNA matches it firmly. Some rows mark clone size as missing; the rest say once, few, many or name a class of expanded clone.

14 | TRBJ2-1 | TRBV7-8 | NA | NA | TGTGCCAGCAGGTGGAGGTACAGTGACAATGAGCAGTTCTTC | CASRWRYSDNEQFF
17 | TRBJ2-3 | TRBV24-1 | NA | NA | TGTGCCACCAGTCTGGGGGCTCTAGCCCGAAGCACAGATACGCAGTATTTT | CATSLGALARSTDTQYF
15 | TRBJ2-1 | TRBV5-5 | TRBD2 | NA | TGTGCCAGCACACAGGGCGGGAGGTCCTACAATGAGCAGTTCTTC | CASTQGGRSYNEQFF
12 | TRBJ1-2 | TRBV30 | NA | many | TGTGCCTGGAGCCGCGGCCCGGCGGGCTACACCTTC | CAWSRGPAGYTF
13 | TRBJ1-4 | TRBV10-3 | NA | many | TGTGCCATCAGCTTGACAGCTAATGAAAAACTGTTTTTT | CAISLTANEKLFF
15 | TRBJ1-5 | TRBV28 | TRBD1 | NA | TGTGCCAGCACCACGACAGGGGGCGTGACGCAGCCCCAGCATTTT | CASTTTGGVTQPQHF
14 | TRBJ2-5 | TRBV12-3/TRBV12-4 | TRBD2 | many | TGTGCCAGCAGTATAGCGGGAGGAGGGGAGACCCAGTACTTC | CASSIAGGGETQYF
15 | TRBJ1-5 | TRBV5-6 | TRBD1 | NA | TGTGCCAGCAGCGTAGGACAGGGGGCAAGTCAGCCCCAGCATTTT | CASSVGQGASQPQHF
15 | TRBJ1-1 | TRBV20-1 | NA | many | TGCAGTGCTAGACCACTGGGGGGGATGAACACTGAAGCTTTCTTT | CSARPLGGMNTEAFF
13 | TRBJ2-7 | TRBV11-3 | TRBD2 | NA | TGTGCCAGCAGCAGCGGGAGGTTCTACGAGCAGTACTTC | CASSSGRFYEQYF
15 | TRBJ2-7 | TRBV12-3/TRBV12-4 | NA | many | TGTGCCAGCAGTTTAACGGGCCCTTTCCTCTACGAGCAGTACTTC | CASSLTGPFLYEQYF
13 | TRBJ2-7 | TRBV2 | NA | NA | TGTGCCAGCCTTGGGACAAAAGTATACGAGCAGTACTTC | CASLGTKVYEQYF
17 | TRBJ2-2 | TRBV19 | NA | many | TGTGCCAGTAGCTCCAATGGTTCGGGATTAAACACCGGGGAGCTGTTTTTT | CASSSNGSGLNTGELFF
16 | TRBJ1-1 | TRBV11-2 | NA | NA | TGTGCCAGCAGCTTATTAATCCCCCCGGAGGGGGTTGAAGCTTTCTTT | CASSLLIPPEGVEAFF
15 | TRBJ1-5 | TRBV4-2 | NA | NA | TGTGCCAGCAGCCAAGAGGCGGGGGAGGGACAGCCCCAGCATTTT | CASSQEAGEGQPQHF
15 | TRBJ2-7 | TRBV24-1 | TRBD1 | many | TGTGCCACCAGTGACCCCCACAGGGGCACCTACGAGCAGTACTTC | CATSDPHRGTYEQYF